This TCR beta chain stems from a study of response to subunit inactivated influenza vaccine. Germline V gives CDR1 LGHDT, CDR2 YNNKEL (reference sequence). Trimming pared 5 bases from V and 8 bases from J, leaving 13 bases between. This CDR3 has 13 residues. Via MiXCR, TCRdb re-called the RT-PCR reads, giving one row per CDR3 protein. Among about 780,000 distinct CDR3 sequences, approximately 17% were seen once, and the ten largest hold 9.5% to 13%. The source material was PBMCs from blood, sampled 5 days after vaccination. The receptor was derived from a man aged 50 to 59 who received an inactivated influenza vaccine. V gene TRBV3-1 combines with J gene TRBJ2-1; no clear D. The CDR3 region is CASSSRALHEQFF. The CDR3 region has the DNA TGTGCCAGCAGCAGCCGGGCCCTCCATGAGCAGTTCTTC.